This is a list of T cell receptor beta chains from one sample in a study of T cell responses to AZD1222 COVID-19 vaccine. Only in-frame clones appear in the TCRdb table, and some are missing; sequencing was by immunoSEQ multiplex PCR. The sample gives about 110,000 clones, 65% to 85% of which show up once; roughly 4.5% is in the top ten. Material: peripheral blood, obtained on day 0 of AZD1222 vaccination. These receptors were collected from an adult in good health. Both conserved end residues are part of each CDR3. D genes are given only for firm matches. Not all rows give a size; the values are once, few, many and, for expanded clones, a class.

j_call v_call d_call clone_size cdr3_nt cdr3_aa
TRBJ2-5 TRBV7-2 - - TGTGCCAGCAGCTTAGCGGGGGGCGGTATGCAAGAGACCCAGTACTTC CASSLAGGGMQETQYF
TRBJ1-1 TRBV4-3 - - TGCGCCAGCAGCCAAGAGGGGGTTCTGAACACTGAAGCTTTCTTT CASSQEGVLNTEAFF
TRBJ2-5 TRBV18 TRBD2 - TGTGCCAGTTCACCGCGGGGGTCCGTATCGCAAGAGACCCAGTACTTC CASSPRGSVSQETQYF
TRBJ2-7 TRBV24-1 - few TGTGCCACCAGTGCGGGGTACGAGCAGTACTTC CATSAGYEQYF
TRBJ2-7 TRBV5-1 TRBD2 - TGCGCCAGCAGCCTGAAAGGTGTAGCGGGGGCCATACACTACGAGCAGTACTTC CASSLKGVAGAIHYEQYF
TRBJ1-5 TRBV6-5 - - TGTGCCAGCAAGGGGGGAGCGGATCAGCCCCAGCATTTT CASKGGADQPQHF
TRBJ2-2 TRBV7-2 - - TGTGCCAGCAGCTTAAACTGGAACACCGGGGAGCTGTTTTTT CASSLNWNTGELFF
TRBJ2-2 TRBV4-1 - - TGCGCCAGCAGCCAAGATTCCCTTATAATGGGGTATACCGGGGAGCTGTTTTTT CASSQDSLIMGYTGELFF
TRBJ2-6 TRBV7-9 TRBD1 - TGTGCCAGCAGCTCAAGGCGGACAGGGATGCCTGGGGCCAACGTCCTGACTTTC CASSSRRTGMPGANVLTF
TRBJ2-1 TRBV19 - - TGTGCCAGTTGTAAACTGGCAGCCAAGGCTGAGCAGTTCTTC CASCKLAAKAEQFF
TRBJ2-1 TRBV6-4 TRBD2 - TGTGCCAGCAGTGACGGGACTAGCAATGAGCAGTTCTTC CASSDGTSNEQFF